Listed below are T cell receptor beta chains from one sample, sequenced in a study of blood T cell repertoires in COVID-19. The method was immunoSEQ multiplex PCR; TCRdb's version includes in-frame clones alone and lacks a portion of them. The table shows roughly 400,000 clones, with 88% occurring only once. Material for sequencing was PBMCs or T cells enriched from blood (not recorded which). These receptors originate from a woman aged 18 to 35 who had been exposed to COVID-19. Each CDR3 is given with its conserved first and last residue. The D gene is left open where the match is weak. Some rows mark clone size as missing; the rest say once, few, many or name a class of expanded clone.

j_call clone_size v_call d_call cdr3_aa cdr3_nt
TRBJ1-5 NA TRBV18 NA CASSPDRSQPQHF TGTGCCAGCTCGCCGGATAGGAGTCAGCCCCAGCATTTT
TRBJ1-2 once TRBV6-5 NA CASSTQGYGYTF TGTGCCAGCAGTACACAGGGCTATGGCTACACCTTC
TRBJ1-4 once TRBV7-9 TRBD1 CASSLVTGVEKLFF TGTGCCAGCAGCTTAGTCACAGGGGTTGAAAAACTGTTTTTT
TRBJ1-1 NA TRBV7-3 NA CASSPSGLGNTEAFF TGTGCCAGCAGCCCCTCCGGCCTAGGGAACACTGAAGCTTTCTTT
TRBJ1-2 NA TRBV29-1 TRBD1 CSVEGSGQGYYGYTF TGCAGCGTTGAGGGGTCGGGACAGGGGTACTATGGCTACACCTTC
TRBJ2-7 NA TRBV28 TRBD2 CASSLYGGGLAGVSYEQYF TGTGCCAGCAGTTTATACGGAGGCGGACTAGCGGGGGTCTCCTACGAGCAGTACTTC
TRBJ2-1 NA TRBV2 NA CARGGLSTYNEQFF TGTGCCAGGGGAGGCCTGAGCACCTACAATGAGCAGTTCTTC
TRBJ2-3 NA TRBV19 TRBD1 CASRKTGGADTQYF TGTGCCAGTAGAAAGACAGGGGGCGCAGATACGCAGTATTTT
TRBJ1-2 few TRBV4-2 NA CASSQDQGFYGYTF TGTGCCAGCAGCCAAGATCAGGGCTTCTATGGCTACACCTTC
TRBJ2-7 once TRBV27 NA CASRQGPGEGIYEQYF TGTGCCAGCAGACAGGGCCCAGGGGAGGGTATCTACGAGCAGTACTTC
TRBJ2-3 few TRBV3-1/TRBV3-2 TRBD2 CASSQVGAGGRSDTQYF TGTGCCAGCAGCCAAGTCGGAGCGGGAGGGCGTTCGGATACGCAGTATTTT
TRBJ2-1 NA TRBV9 NA CASSVSGPSLDNEQFF TGTGCCAGCAGCGTGAGCGGCCCTTCACTCGACAATGAGCAGTTCTTC
TRBJ2-1 NA TRBV29-1 TRBD2 CSVLWGLAGDAYNEQFF TGCAGCGTTCTTTGGGGACTAGCGGGAGACGCCTACAATGAGCAGTTCTTC
TRBJ2-1 NA TRBV28 NA CASSLGPQGTFF TGTGCCAGCAGTTTAGGCCCCCAGGGGACGTTCTTC
TRBJ2-5 NA TRBV3-1/TRBV3-2 NA CASAYSERWETQYF TGTGCCAGCGCGTACTCGGAGAGGTGGGAGACCCAGTACTTC
TRBJ2-1 NA TRBV28 NA CASGQYSYNEQFF TGTGCCAGCGGCCAGTACTCCTACAATGAGCAGTTCTTC
TRBJ2-2 once TRBV7-6 TRBD2 CASSLVRGLAGAGTGELFF TGTGCCAGCAGCTTAGTTCGGGGACTAGCGGGAGCTGGCACCGGGGAGCTGTTTTTT
TRBJ2-3 few TRBV5-1 TRBD2 CASSMTSGSTDTQYF TGCGCCAGCAGCATGACTAGCGGAAGCACAGATACGCAGTATTTT
TRBJ2-2 few TRBV30 NA CACPLSFLNTGELFF TGTGCCTGCCCCCTGAGCTTCCTTAACACCGGGGAGCTGTTTTTT
TRBJ2-7 NA TRBV28 TRBD1 CASSEGTAYEQYF TGTGCCAGCAGTGAAGGGACAGCCTACGAGCAGTACTTC
TRBJ1-2 NA TRBV5-5 TRBD1 CASSLVAGQPFYGYTF TGTGCCAGCAGCTTGGTGGCGGGACAGCCTTTCTATGGCTACACCTTC
TRBJ2-7 NA TRBV18 TRBD1 CASSASTGPDEQYF TGTGCCAGCTCAGCCTCGACAGGGCCCGACGAGCAGTACTTC
TRBJ2-3 NA TRBV7-2 NA CASRPPASGTDTQYF TGTGCCAGCAGACCCCCAGCTAGCGGCACAGATACGCAGTATTTT
TRBJ1-5 NA TRBV4-2 NA CASSQEFYMGAVDSNQPQHF TGTGCCAGCAGCCAAGAGTTCTATATGGGGGCGGTAGATAGCAATCAGCCCCAGCATTTT
TRBJ2-3 NA TRBV11-3 TRBD1 CASSLDGTGGRNTQYF TGTGCCAGCAGCTTAGATGGGACAGGGGGCCGAAATACGCAGTATTTT
TRBJ2-3 NA TRBV5-4 NA CASSLDVQATDTQYF TGTGCCAGCAGCTTGGATGTCCAAGCCACAGATACGCAGTATTTT